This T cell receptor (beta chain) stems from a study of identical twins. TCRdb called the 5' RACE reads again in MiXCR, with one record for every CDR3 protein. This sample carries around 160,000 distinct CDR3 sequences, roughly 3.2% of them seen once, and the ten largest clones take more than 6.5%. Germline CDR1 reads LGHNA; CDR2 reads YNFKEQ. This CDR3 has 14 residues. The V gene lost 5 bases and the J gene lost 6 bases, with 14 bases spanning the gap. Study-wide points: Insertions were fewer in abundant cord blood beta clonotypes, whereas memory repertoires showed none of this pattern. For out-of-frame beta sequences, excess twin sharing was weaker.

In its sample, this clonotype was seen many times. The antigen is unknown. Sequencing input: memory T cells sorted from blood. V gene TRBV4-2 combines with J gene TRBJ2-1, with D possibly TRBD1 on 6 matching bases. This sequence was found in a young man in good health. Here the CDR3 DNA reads TGTGCCAGCAGCACTAGGGGGTATTCCAATGAGCAGTTCTTC. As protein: CASSTRGYSNEQFF.